These T cell receptor beta chains were read from a single sample in a study of blood T cell repertoires in COVID-19. The data were produced by immunoSEQ multiplex PCR, yet TCRdb's version contains in-frame clones alone and is incomplete. Of 250,000 to 300,000 clones detected, just over 90% appear once; the ten largest clones hold about 2.2%. The specimen sequenced was peripheral blood. The receptors derive from a woman between 25 and 40 years old with COVID-19, enrolled during active disease. The CDR3 runs from the conserved cysteine through the conserved F or W. The D gene is left open where the match is weak. Clone size is shown for a subset of rows, as once, few, many or a class of expanded clone.

clone_size | j_call | d_call | v_call | cdr3_aa | cdr3_nt
few | TRBJ2-2 | TRBD1 | TRBV5-1 | CASSWTGIKTAGELFF | TGCGCCAGCAGCTGGACAGGGATTAAAACGGCCGGGGAGCTGTTTTTT
few | TRBJ1-6 | - | TRBV28 | CATEANSPLHF | TGTGCCACCGAGGCCAATTCACCCCTCCACTTT
once | TRBJ2-5 | TRBD1 | TRBV4-1 | CASSQAGGQGIQETQYF | TGCGCCAGCAGCCAAGCCGGGGGACAGGGGATTCAAGAGACCCAGTACTTC
- | TRBJ2-1 | - | TRBV5-1 | CASKTEGPPYNEQFF | TGCGCCAGCAAAACGGAGGGCCCACCTTACAATGAGCAGTTCTTC
- | TRBJ2-7 | TRBD2 | TRBV27 | CASSLRGGAYEQYF | TGTGCCAGCAGTTTGCGGGGGGGAGCCTACGAGCAGTACTTC
- | TRBJ2-2 | - | TRBV7-7 | CASSPTLGQGFVPGELFF | TGTGCCAGCAGCCCCACCCTCGGGCAGGGGTTCGTGCCCGGGGAGCTGTTTTTT
- | TRBJ2-3 | - | TRBV11-2 | CASSLPQTSTDTQYF | TGTGCCAGCAGCTTACCGCAGACTAGCACAGATACGCAGTATTTT
- | TRBJ2-3 | TRBD1 | TRBV7-9 | CASQTETGASTDTQYF | TGTGCCAGCCAGACAGAAACAGGGGCTAGCACAGATACGCAGTATTTT
- | TRBJ2-3 | TRBD2 | TRBV5-4 | CASSSPLLAEVTDTQYF | TGTGCCAGCAGCTCCCCCCTCCTAGCGGAGGTGACAGATACGCAGTATTTT
- | TRBJ1-6 | - | TRBV28 | CASKNHQGLSGSPLHF | TGTGCCAGCAAAAATCATCAGGGGCTATCGGGATCACCCCTCCACTTT
- | TRBJ2-7 | TRBD2 | TRBV19 | CASRASGLARYEQYF | TGTGCCAGTAGAGCCTCGGGACTAGCTCGATACGAGCAGTACTTC
- | TRBJ2-2 | TRBD1 | TRBV25-1 | CASSDHRGETGELFF | TGTGCCAGCAGTGACCACAGGGGAGAAACCGGGGAGCTGTTTTTT
- | TRBJ1-2 | - | TRBV11-2 | CASSFHSRGRGYGYTF | TGTGCCAGCAGCTTTCATTCCAGGGGCAGGGGCTATGGCTACACCTTC
- | TRBJ2-5 | - | TRBV7-9 | CASSSPWGVETQYF | TGTGCCAGCAGCTCCCCCTGGGGAGTGGAGACCCAGTACTTC
- | TRBJ1-2 | TRBD1 | TRBV6-5 | CASSLGQGASGYTF | TGTGCCAGCAGTTTAGGACAGGGGGCGTCCGGCTACACCTTC
- | TRBJ1-6 | TRBD1 | TRBV6-1 | CASSEALPTGGSNSPLHF | TGTGCCAGCAGTGAAGCGCTTCCCACAGGGGGTAGCAATTCACCCCTCCACTTT
- | TRBJ2-7 | TRBD1 | TRBV11-3 | CASSSGPGTDTYEQYF | TGTGCCAGCAGCTCCGGACCCGGGACAGATACCTACGAGCAGTACTTC
- | TRBJ1-1 | - | TRBV2 | CASRVQGSTEAFF | TGTGCCAGCAGAGTACAGGGTTCCACTGAAGCTTTCTTT
once | TRBJ2-5 | TRBD2 | TRBV5-1 | CASSSGGASGKETQYF | TGCGCCAGCAGCTCGGGAGGGGCTAGCGGGAAGGAGACCCAGTACTTC
- | TRBJ2-2 | - | TRBV5-4 | CASSPTLVTGGPGELFF | TGTGCCAGCAGCCCCACTTTGGTAACAGGTGGCCCCGGGGAGCTGTTTTTT
- | TRBJ1-1 | TRBD1 | TRBV30 | CAWPTGDRGSTEAFF | TGTGCCTGGCCGACAGGGGACAGGGGGTCCACTGAAGCTTTCTTT
few | TRBJ2-3 | - | TRBV2 | CASRRRTTSTDTQYF | TGTGCCAGCAGGCGCAGGACTACTAGCACAGATACGCAGTATTTT
- | TRBJ2-3 | TRBD2 | TRBV28 | CASLLAGETDTQYF | TGTGCCAGCCTGCTAGCGGGAGAAACAGATACGCAGTATTTT
- | TRBJ1-4 | TRBD1 | TRBV5-1 | CASSAGQRNEKLFF | TGCGCCAGCAGCGCGGGACAGAGAAATGAAAAACTGTTTTTT
- | TRBJ2-1 | TRBD1 | TRBV10-3 | CAISSSGTDNEQFF | TGTGCCATCAGTAGCTCCGGGACAGACAATGAGCAGTTCTTC
- | TRBJ1-1 | TRBD1 | TRBV2 | CASSDGQGANTEAFF | TGTGCCAGCAGCGACGGACAGGGGGCGAACACTGAAGCTTTCTTT